Below are 15 T cell receptor beta chains sequenced from a single sample in a study of T cells in Graves' hyperthyroidism and ophthalmopathy. The source material, RNA transcripts, was used to amplify TCR beta CDR3 regions. During a first-round RT-PCR of the TCR CDR3, the HTBI primer set was used. One entry per CDR3 protein results from TCRdb running MiXCR on the multiplex PCR reads. This sample carries about 640,000 distinct CDR3 sequences, around 20% of them seen once, and the ten largest clones take about 34%. Sequencing was done on a sample of blood. Receptors originate from a man aged 25-45 years with Graves' ophthalmopathy.

Concerning this clonotype: One end of the junction is discordant with germline, which a read error may explain. The rearrangement joins TRBV11-2 to TRBJ2-6; D call uncertain. The germline gives CDR1 SGHAT, CDR2 FQNNGV. The CDR3 is 18 amino acids. The CDR3 coding sequence is TGTGCCAGCAGCTCCGGGCCCACGGGTGTCTCTTGGGCCAACGTCCTGACTTTC. This translates into CASSSGPTGVSWANVLTF.

This clonotype was counted between two and nine times. V usage is TRBV24-1 and J usage is TRBJ2-3; D is unclear. Trimming removed 5 bases at V and 3 bases at J, with 8 bases between. The CDR3 runs 13 residues. Germline lookup yields CDR1 KGHDR and CDR2 SFDVKD. The CDR3 loop reads CATSGADTDTQYF. The CDR3 region has the DNA TGTGCCACCAGTGGGGCGGATACAGATACGCAGTATTTT.

This clonotype was seen a handful of times. The V gene is TRBV7-2, the J gene TRBJ2-3, with D perhaps TRBD1 (6 bases). The CDR3 sequence is 16 residues long. Looked up from germline, CDR1 is SGHTA and CDR2 is FQGNSA. The ends were cut back, 4 bases at V and 0 bases at J, with 14 bases in the middle. The CDR3 loop is CASSSRGRPSTDTQYF. The DNA for the CDR3 is TGTGCCAGCAGCTCCAGGGGACGACCTAGCACAGATACGCAGTATTTT.

The chain carries TRBV7-8 and TRBJ2-6; no firm D call. The germline V gene encodes CDR1 SGHVS and CDR2 FQNEAQ. This CDR3 has 15 residues. V was cut by 5 bases and J by 0 bases, with 8 bases left in between. CDR3 loop: CASSQQNSGANVLTF. DNA of the CDR3: TGTGCCAGCAGCCAACAGAACTCTGGGGCCAACGTCCTGACTTTC.

The J gene is TRBJ2-7, the V gene TRBV4-1; D perhaps matches TRBD1 (5 bases). The V gene's germline CDR1 is MGHRA and CDR2 YSYEKL. The CDR3 loop spans 14 amino acids. V was trimmed by 0 bases and J by 1 base, leaving 7 bases between them. The CDR3 DNA reads as TGCGCCAGCAGCCAAGATGCAGGGTCCTACGAGCAGTACTTC. This gives the protein CASSQDAGSYEQYF.

This chain connects TRBV27 to TRBJ2-7; 8 bases align to TRBD2. Unmatched junction bases numbered 3, after V lost 5 bases and J lost 9 bases. CDR3 length: 11 amino acids. From germline, CDR1 is MNHEY and CDR2 SMNVEV (reference sequence). Here the CDR3 reads CASSTSGSQYF. In nucleotides, the CDR3 is TGTGCCAGCAGTACTAGCGGATCGCAGTACTTC.

CDR3 protein: CASSEGEIYNEQFF. Written as DNA, the CDR3 is TGTGCCAGCAGCGAAGGGGAAATTTACAATGAGCAGTTCTTC. This rearrangement joins TRBV27 to TRBJ2-1, with D possibly being TRBD1 (5 bases). This CDR3 is 14 amino acids long. The germline gives CDR1 MNHEY, CDR2 SMNVEV (reference sequence). V gave up 6 bases and J gave up 4 bases, with 13 bases separating them.

This clonotype was observed at least ten times. The chain combines TRBV30 with TRBJ1-6; D not resolved. Germline assignment: CDR1 GTSNPN and CDR2 SVGIG (reference sequence). V was cut by 3 bases and J by 6 bases, with 9 bases left in between. The CDR3 runs to 13 residues. The CDR3 DNA is TGTGCCTGGAGAATACAGCTTAATTCACCCCTCCACTTT. Translating it yields CAWRIQLNSPLHF.

The V gene is TRBV19, the J gene TRBJ2-3; tentative D call: TRBD2 (6 bases). CDR1 and CDR2 from the germline V gene are LNHDA and SQIVND (reference sequence). Trimming removed 5 bases from V and 0 bases from J, with 18 bases in between. The CDR3 spans 17 residues. CDR3 amino acids: CASSGYGGRGSTDTQYF. The CDR3 DNA reads TGTGCCAGTAGTGGTTACGGGGGTCGGGGAAGCACAGATACGCAGTATTTT.

This clonotype was picked up many times. The chain joins TRBV2 to TRBJ2-7; 12 bases map to TRBD1. This CDR3 comprises 18 residues. Per the germline V gene, CDR1 is SNHLY and CDR2 is FYNNEI. Losses at the gene ends were 5 bases for V and 9 bases for J; bases not matched to a gene: 20. The CDR3 nucleotides are TGTGCCAGCAGTCCCGGGACAGGGGGCGCGGAGACCCGCCGAGGGCAGTACTTC. Translation gives CASSPGTGGAETRRGQYF.

The gene calls are TRBV5-6 and TRBJ1-1; D call uncertain. The CDR3 contains 11 residues. The V gene's germline CDR1 is SGHDT and CDR2 YYEEEE. V lost 3 bases and J 13 bases, leaving 13 bases between the germline ends. This CDR3 reads CASSSGPTVFF. Written as DNA, the CDR3 is TGTGCCAGCAGCTCCGGACCCACCGTTTTCTTT.

This clonotype was seen at least ten times. V usage is TRBV10-3 and J usage is TRBJ2-7; TRBD1 matches 7 bases. The V segment lost 6 bases and the J segment 5 bases; nucleotides outside the gene matches: 1. Germline loops: CDR1 ENHRY, CDR2 SYGVKD. The CDR3 has 11 residues. CDR3 coding DNA: TGTGCCATCAGAACAGGGGACGAGCAGTACTTC. Protein sequence: CAIRTGDEQYF.

This clonotype was detected a few times. J is TRBJ2-7 and V is TRBV20-1, with a weak D call TRBD2 (6 bases). Germline CDR1 is DFQATT and CDR2 is SNEGSKA (reference sequence). CDR3 length: 17 residues. V shed 0 bases and J shed 0 bases, with 18 bases lying between them. The CDR3 nucleotides read TGCAGTGCTAGAGATAGCGGAGGTGGAGTGCCCTCCTACGAGCAGTACTTC. This sequence encodes CSARDSGGGVPSYEQYF.

This clonotype was seen at least ten times. As DNA, the CDR3 is TGTGCCAGCAGCTTAGCCATGGGAGGGCACTACAATGAGCAGTTCTTC. Its translation is CASSLAMGGHYNEQFF. V is TRBV7-2 and J is TRBJ2-1; TRBD2 aligns across 7 bases. The V gene end was trimmed by 0 bases and the J gene end by 3 bases; junction bases not matched to a gene: 5. CDR3 length: 16 residues. The germline gives CDR1 SGHTA, CDR2 FQGNSA.

This clonotype was detected a few times. V is TRBV6-2 or TRBV6-3 and J is TRBJ2-7; 13 bases agree with TRBD2. CDR1 MNHEY and CDR2 SVGEGT come from the germline V gene. The CDR3 covers 17 residues. V lost 0 bases and J lost 3; bases outside the gene matches: 5. In nucleotides, the CDR3 is TGTGCCAGCAGTTACTCACGACTAGCGGGAGGAGACTACGAGCAGTACTTC. Its protein product is CASSYSRLAGGDYEQYF.